This is a list of T cell receptor beta chains from one sample in a study of blood T cell repertoires in COVID-19. Sequenced by immunoSEQ multiplex PCR; TCRdb stores in-frame clones only, minus some. The table records approximately 75,000 clones, roughly 86% of them present only once. Sequences were obtained from peripheral blood. The receptors here all came from a human donor in a cohort sampled during active COVID-19. Both conserved end residues are part of each CDR3.

v_call,j_call,cdr3_aa
TRBV19,TRBJ2-3,CASSARRTDSTDTQYF
TRBV3-1/TRBV3-2,TRBJ1-6,CASSQDRRGAYNSPLHF
TRBV5-1,TRBJ2-7,CASSLKGGLSYEQYF
TRBV5-6,TRBJ1-4,CASSFFMAGVNEKLFF
TRBV29-1,TRBJ1-1,CSVRQSTRWSNTEAFF
TRBV10-3,TRBJ1-5,CATANGSNQPQHF
TRBV7-9,TRBJ1-1,CASSLAAGAEAFF
TRBV5-1,TRBJ1-1,CASSLAENTEAFF
TRBV27,TRBJ2-5,CASSFSGPGETQYF
TRBV2,TRBJ1-5,CASNNLLNSNQPQHF
TRBV3-1/TRBV3-2,TRBJ1-1,CASSSTTGGTEAFF
TRBV12-3/TRBV12-4,TRBJ2-5,CASRWGGETQYF
TRBV5-1,TRBJ2-1,CASSLGRDEQFF
TRBV18,TRBJ2-7,CASSSTDRDEQYF
TRBV19,TRBJ1-6,CASSDTEKYNSPLHF
TRBV3-1/TRBV3-2,TRBJ2-7,CASSQFSGSSSYEQYF
TRBV27,TRBJ1-2,CASSLTGGYGYTF
TRBV2,TRBJ1-1,CASSWAREAFF
TRBV5-4,TRBJ1-4,CASSPGTSTTNEKLFF
TRBV3-1/TRBV3-2,TRBJ1-2,CASNTGANYGYTF
TRBV20-1,TRBJ1-1,CSASDRGRATEAFF
TRBV25-1,TRBJ1-1,CASRDGGSNTEAFF
TRBV9,TRBJ2-1,CASSVGSGPGNEQFF
TRBV7-9,TRBJ2-3,CASSSLAGMTDTQYF
TRBV10-3,TRBJ2-7,CAIDAGTGGSYEQYF
TRBV10-1,TRBJ2-3,CASSDTAADTQYF
TRBV7-2,TRBJ2-7,CASSQTGGPSYEQYF
TRBV11-2,TRBJ2-3,CASSLRGDRVAGTDTQYF
TRBV6-4,TRBJ1-6,CASRGQGEGSPLHF